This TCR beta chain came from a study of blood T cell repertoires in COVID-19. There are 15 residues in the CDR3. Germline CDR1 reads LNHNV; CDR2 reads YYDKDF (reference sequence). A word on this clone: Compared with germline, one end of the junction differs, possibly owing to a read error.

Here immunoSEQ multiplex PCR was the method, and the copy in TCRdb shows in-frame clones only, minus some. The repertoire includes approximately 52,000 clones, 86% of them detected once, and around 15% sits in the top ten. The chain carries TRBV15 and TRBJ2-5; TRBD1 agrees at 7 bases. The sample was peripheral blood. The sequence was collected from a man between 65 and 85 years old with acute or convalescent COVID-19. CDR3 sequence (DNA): TGTGCCACCAGCCGAGATCCGGGACAGCAAGAGACCCAGTACTTC. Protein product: CATSRDPGQQETQYF.